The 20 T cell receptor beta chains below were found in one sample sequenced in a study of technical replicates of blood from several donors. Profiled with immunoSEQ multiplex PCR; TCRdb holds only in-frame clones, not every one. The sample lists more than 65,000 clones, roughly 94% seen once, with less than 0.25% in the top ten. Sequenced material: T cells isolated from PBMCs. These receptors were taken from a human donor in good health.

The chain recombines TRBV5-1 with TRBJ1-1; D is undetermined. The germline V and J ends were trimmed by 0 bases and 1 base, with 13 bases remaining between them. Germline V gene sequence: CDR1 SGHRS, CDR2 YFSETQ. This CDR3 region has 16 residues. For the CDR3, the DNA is TGCGCCAGCAGCTTGGGGTCGGGAGAGACGAACACTGAAGCTTTCTTT. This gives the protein CASSLGSGETNTEAFF. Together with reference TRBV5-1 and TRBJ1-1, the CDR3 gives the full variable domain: KAGVTQTPRYLIKTRGQQVTLSCSPISGHRSVSWYQQTPGQGLQFLFEYFSETQRNKGNFPGRFSGRQFSNSRSEMNVSTLELGDSALYLCASSLGSGETNTEAFFGQGTRLTVV.

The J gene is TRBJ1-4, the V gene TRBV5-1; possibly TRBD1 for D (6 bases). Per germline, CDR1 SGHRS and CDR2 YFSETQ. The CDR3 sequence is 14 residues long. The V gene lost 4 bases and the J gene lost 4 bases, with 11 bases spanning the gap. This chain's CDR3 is CASSPGEGNEKLFF. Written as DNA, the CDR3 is TGCGCCAGCAGCCCAGGGGAAGGTAATGAAAAACTGTTTTTT.

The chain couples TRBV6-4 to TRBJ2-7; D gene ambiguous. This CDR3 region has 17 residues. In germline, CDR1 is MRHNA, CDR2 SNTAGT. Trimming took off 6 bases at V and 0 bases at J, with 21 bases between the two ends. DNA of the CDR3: TGTGCCAGCAGGAACCCCGGAGCACAACTCAACTCCTACGAGCAGTACTTC. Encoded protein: CASRNPGAQLNSYEQYF.

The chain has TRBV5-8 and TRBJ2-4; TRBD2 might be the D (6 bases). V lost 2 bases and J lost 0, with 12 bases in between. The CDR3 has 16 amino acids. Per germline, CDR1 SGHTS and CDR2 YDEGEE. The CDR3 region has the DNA TGTGCCAGCAGCTTTAAACTAGCTGGAGCCAAAAACATTCAGTACTTC. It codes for CASSFKLAGAKNIQYF.

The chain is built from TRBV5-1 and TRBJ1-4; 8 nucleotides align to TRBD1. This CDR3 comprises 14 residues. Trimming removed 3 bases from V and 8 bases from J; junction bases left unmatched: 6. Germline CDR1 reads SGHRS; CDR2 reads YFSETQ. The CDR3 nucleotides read TGCGCCAGCAGCTCCCGCACAGGGGGAGAAAAACTGTTTTTT. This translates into CASSSRTGGEKLFF.

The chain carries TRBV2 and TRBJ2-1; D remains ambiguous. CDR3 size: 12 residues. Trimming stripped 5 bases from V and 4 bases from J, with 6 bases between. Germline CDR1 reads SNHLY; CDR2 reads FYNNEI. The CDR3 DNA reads TGTGCCAGCAGTACTACTTACAATGAGCAGTTCTTC. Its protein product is CASSTTYNEQFF.

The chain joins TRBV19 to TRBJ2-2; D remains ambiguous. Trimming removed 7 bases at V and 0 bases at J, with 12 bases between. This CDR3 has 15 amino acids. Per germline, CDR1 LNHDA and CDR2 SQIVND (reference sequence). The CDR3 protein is CASKRKSANTGELFF. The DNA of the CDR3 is TGTGCCAGTAAACGTAAAAGCGCGAACACCGGGGAGCTGTTTTTT.

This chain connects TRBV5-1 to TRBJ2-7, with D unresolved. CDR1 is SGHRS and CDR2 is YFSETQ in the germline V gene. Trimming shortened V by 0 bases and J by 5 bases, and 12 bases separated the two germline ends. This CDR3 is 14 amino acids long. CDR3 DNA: TGCGCCAGCAGCTTGGTGGCCAAACCCCACGAGCAGTACTTC. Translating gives CASSLVAKPHEQYF.

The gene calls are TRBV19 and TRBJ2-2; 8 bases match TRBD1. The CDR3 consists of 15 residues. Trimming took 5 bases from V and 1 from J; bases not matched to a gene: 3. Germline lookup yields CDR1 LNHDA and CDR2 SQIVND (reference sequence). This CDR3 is CASSDRGLNTGELFF. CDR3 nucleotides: TGTGCCAGTAGTGACAGGGGTCTGAACACCGGGGAGCTGTTTTTT.

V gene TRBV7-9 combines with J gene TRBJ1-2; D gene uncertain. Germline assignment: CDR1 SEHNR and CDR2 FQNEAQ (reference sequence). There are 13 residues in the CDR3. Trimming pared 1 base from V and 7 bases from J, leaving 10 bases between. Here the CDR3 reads CASSLVFRVGYTF. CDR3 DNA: TGTGCCAGCAGCTTAGTTTTCCGGGTTGGCTACACCTTC. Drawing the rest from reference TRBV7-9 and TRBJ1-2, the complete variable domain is DTGVSQNPRHKITKRGQNVTFRCDPISEHNRLYWYRQTLGQGPEFLTYFQNEAQLEKSRLLSDRFSAERPKGSFSTLEIQRTEQGDSAMYLCASSLVFRVGYTFGSGTRLTVV.

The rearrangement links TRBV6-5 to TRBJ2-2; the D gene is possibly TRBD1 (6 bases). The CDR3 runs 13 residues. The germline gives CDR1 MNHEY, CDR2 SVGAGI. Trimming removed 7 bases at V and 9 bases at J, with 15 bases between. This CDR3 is CASTQGHRRELFF. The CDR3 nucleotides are TGTGCCAGCACGCAGGGGCACCGGAGGGAGCTGTTTTTT.

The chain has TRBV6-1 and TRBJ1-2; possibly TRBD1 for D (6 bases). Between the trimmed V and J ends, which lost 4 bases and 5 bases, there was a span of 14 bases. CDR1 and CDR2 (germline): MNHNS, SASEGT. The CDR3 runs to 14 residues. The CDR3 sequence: CASSVLDSRYGYTF. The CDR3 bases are TGTGCCAGCAGTGTGTTGGACAGTCGGTATGGCTACACCTTC.

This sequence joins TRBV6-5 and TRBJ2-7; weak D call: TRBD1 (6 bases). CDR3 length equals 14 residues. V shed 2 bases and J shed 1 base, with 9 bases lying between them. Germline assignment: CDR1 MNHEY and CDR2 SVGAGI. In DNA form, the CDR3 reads TGTGCCAGCAGTTACCGGACAGTTTCCTACGAGCAGTACTTC. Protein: CASSYRTVSYEQYF.

CDR3 protein: CASRATGGNTGELFF. The CDR3 coding sequence is TGTGCCAGCAGAGCCACAGGGGGGAACACCGGGGAGCTGTTTTTT. The genes are TRBV6-4 and TRBJ2-2; 8 bases match TRBD1. There are 15 residues in the CDR3. Germline CDR1 is MRHNA and CDR2 is SNTAGT. V lost 6 bases, J lost 1 base, and 4 bases stayed unmatched.

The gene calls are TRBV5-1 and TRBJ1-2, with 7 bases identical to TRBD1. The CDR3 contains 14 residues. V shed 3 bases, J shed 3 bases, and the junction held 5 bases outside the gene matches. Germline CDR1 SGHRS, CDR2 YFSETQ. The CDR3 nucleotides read TGCGCCAGCAGCTCCGGACAGGCGGACTATGGCTACACCTTC. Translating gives CASSSGQADYGYTF.

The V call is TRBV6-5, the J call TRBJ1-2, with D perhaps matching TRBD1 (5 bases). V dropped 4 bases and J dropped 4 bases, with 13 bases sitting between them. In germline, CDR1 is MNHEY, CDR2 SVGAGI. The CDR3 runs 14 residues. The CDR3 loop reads CASSSPGSGYGYTF. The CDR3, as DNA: TGTGCCAGCAGTTCCCCAGGGTCCGGCTATGGCTACACCTTC.

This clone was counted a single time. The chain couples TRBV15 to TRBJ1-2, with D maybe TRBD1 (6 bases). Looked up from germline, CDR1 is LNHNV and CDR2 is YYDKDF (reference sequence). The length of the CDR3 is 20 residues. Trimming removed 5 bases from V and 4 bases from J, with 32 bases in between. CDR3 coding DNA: TGTGCCACCAGCGTCCCCGTTTTTCGTAGGACAGAGGGGTTAGGCTATGGCTACACCTTC. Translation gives CATSVPVFRRTEGLGYGYTF.

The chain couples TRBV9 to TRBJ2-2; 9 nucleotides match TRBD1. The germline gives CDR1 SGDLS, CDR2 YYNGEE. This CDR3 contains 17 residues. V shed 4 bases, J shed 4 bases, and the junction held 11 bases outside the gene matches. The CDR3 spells CASSPQGGTGLTGELFF. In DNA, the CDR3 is TGTGCCAGCAGCCCCCAGGGGGGGACAGGGCTCACCGGGGAGCTGTTTTTT.

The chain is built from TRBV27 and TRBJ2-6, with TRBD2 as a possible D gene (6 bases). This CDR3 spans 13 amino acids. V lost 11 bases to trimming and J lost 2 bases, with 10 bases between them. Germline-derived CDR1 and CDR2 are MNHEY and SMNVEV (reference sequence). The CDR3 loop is CAGRRAGANVLTF. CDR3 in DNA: TGTGCCGGACGGAGGGCTGGGGCCAACGTCCTGACTTTC.

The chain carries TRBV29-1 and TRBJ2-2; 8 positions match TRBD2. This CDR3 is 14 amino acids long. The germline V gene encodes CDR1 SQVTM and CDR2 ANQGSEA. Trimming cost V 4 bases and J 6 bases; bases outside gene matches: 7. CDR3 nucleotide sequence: TGCAGCGTTGCGGGGGGGCTTTTGGCCGGGGAGCTGTTTTTT. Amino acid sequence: CSVAGGLLAGELFF.